This T cell receptor (beta chain) was identified in a study of blood T cell repertoires in COVID-19 (dated by TCRdb to 2020 to 2021). General notes on the study: Samples from collaborators originated in the United States, Italy and Spain and spanned both the acute and convalescent phases of COVID-19. The material from the prospective study consisted of cDNA or gDNA derived from T cells, B-cell-depleted T cells, or PBMCs. Deeply sampled blood TCRbeta repertoires from subjects exposed to, actively infected with, or recovered from COVID-19 were included in the dataset. A freely available public database, intended as a resource for researchers studying the immune response to SARS-CoV-2, is where the repertoires were released. The samples were drawn from the first 160 participants of the ongoing ImmuneRACE study and from 1,200 or so subjects provided by 6 global collaborators. Nearly every sample came with metadata listing a de-identified subject ID, COVID-19 status, age in years and sex. Where HLA class I and class II types were available, the types were taken from metadata supplied by the sample provider, not from assay-based typing.

The immunoSEQ Assay, a bias-controlled multiplex PCR, was used to amplify TCRbeta CDR3 regions from genomic DNA. The original pipeline was this. The number of nucleated cells in each sample was estimated by amplification of reference gene primers within the assay. Sequence reads were collapsed and filtered to measure the absolute abundance of every unique TCRbeta CDR3 rearrangement. Productive Simpson clonality was computed per sample as the square root of Simpson's diversity index over productive rearrangements. The table comes from immuneACCESS by way of TCRdb, which keeps in-frame sequences with V and J called. Part of the clones is missing from these tables; in studies checked, under half for an unresolved V gene and the rest for unknown reasons. V, J and clone size were drawn from that table, and D and trimming were deduced from the DNA. The sample table contains around 190,000 clones; only one count was recorded for roughly 82% of them. Of the sample, roughly 13% is held by the ten largest clones.

Whole blood was collected in K2EDTA tubes by collaborating institutions according to the institutions' own protocols. For TCRbeta analysis, collaborator samples were shipped as frozen whole blood, as isolated PBMCs, or as DNA extracted from either sample type. Beyond this particular receptor, the publication reports: Clinical and demographic metadata were provided uncurated, with the amount varying by source and participant.

In the germline V gene (reference sequence), CDR1 corresponds to SGHKS and CDR2 to YYEKEE. Spanning cysteine to phenylalanine, the CDR3 consists of 17 amino acids. The kept DNA is CDR3 alone, 51 bases in frame from the first base. V ends up 4 bases short and J 1 base short, with an unmatched junction base count of 9. With regard to this clone: Its cognate antigen has yet to be identified. No much larger clone exists at a distance of one base, and base qualities are not known.

This receptor was identified in a human donor in a cohort sampled during active COVID-19. Sequencing was carried out using peripheral blood. This sequence uses TRBV5-5 and TRBJ1-3; 9 middle bases align to TRBD1. The CDR3 corresponds to CASSLYDRGRSGNTIYF. The nucleotide sequence reads as follows: TGTGCCAGCAGCCTCTACGACAGGGGGAGGTCTGGAAACACCATATATTTT.